These T cell receptor beta chains were read from a single sample in a study of blood T cell repertoires in COVID-19. Libraries were prepared by immunoSEQ multiplex PCR; TCRdb keeps only in-frame clonotypes and omits some of them. The table records about 240,000 clones, approximately 91% of them present only once. Material: peripheral blood. The receptors shown here come from a woman aged 25 to 39 with acute or convalescent COVID-19. Both conserved end residues are part of each CDR3. Fields, in order: D gene, V gene, CDR3 length, CDR3 protein. The D gene is left open where the match is weak.

NA TRBV7-9 14 CASSPGQPSYEQYF
NA TRBV9 13 CASSVFQAETQYF
NA TRBV6-5 14 CASSTRQILYGYTF
NA TRBV6-5 15 CASSYSWQGYNEQFF
TRBD2 TRBV12-5 16 CASGSLTGGRADTQYF
NA TRBV24-1 13 CATRGTLNTEAFF
NA TRBV27 15 CASSLRDTLQETQYF
NA TRBV6-5 16 CASSYFWSSSYNEQFF
NA TRBV11-3 14 CASSLGGSNYGYTF
NA TRBV30 13 CAWSVHKNTEAFF
NA TRBV19 14 CATSEGPRTDTQYF